This TCR beta chain comes out of a study of T-cell reconstitution after alpha-beta-depleted transplantation in children. TCRbeta library construction was performed incorporating unique molecular identifiers. TCRdb processed the PCR reads anew with MiXCR; each CDR3 protein has one entry. The sample yields 640,000 or so distinct CDR3 sequences, over 15% seen once. The CDR3 is 15 residues long. V was cut by 6 bases and J by 2 bases, with 16 bases left in between. This clonotype was sampled from a human donor who donated a stem cell graft to a child with acute myeloid leukemia. This chain joins TRBV12-3 or TRBV12-4 and TRBJ1-1; D gene ambiguous. The specimen was PBMCs from the stem cell graft donor, collected from the stem cell graft. This CDR3 reads CASSPTGYGNTEAFF. CDR3 in DNA: TGTGCCAGCAGCCCTACGGGGTATGGAAACACTGAAGCTTTCTTT.